Below are 11 T cell receptor beta chains sequenced from a single sample in a study of resident and recirculating memory T cells in vitiligo. Sequenced by immunoSEQ multiplex PCR; TCRdb stores in-frame clones only, minus some. Of 40,000 to 50,000 clones in the sample, 80% to 95% were seen once. The sample taken for sequencing was blood. The receptors come from a male donor with vitiligo.

This chain links TRBV6-5 with TRBJ2-1; tentative D call: TRBD1 (6 bases). This CDR3 spans 13 amino acids. Germline assignment: CDR1 MNHEY and CDR2 SVGAGI. Trimming took off 6 bases at V and 6 bases at J, with 12 bases between the two ends. For the CDR3, the DNA is TGTGCCAGCAGATTAGGACAGTTCAATGAGCAGTTCTTC. Translating it yields CASRLGQFNEQFF.

This CDR3 is CASSYSGQGGGETQYF. The CDR3 DNA reads TGTGCCAGCAGTTACTCCGGGCAGGGCGGTGGGGAGACCCAGTACTTC. The J gene is TRBJ2-5, the V gene TRBV6-6, with D possibly matching TRBD1 (5 bases). Looked up from germline, CDR1 is MNHNY and CDR2 is SVGAGI (reference sequence). This CDR3 comprises 16 residues. V lost 0 bases, J lost 5 bases, and 16 bases lay in between.

The chain joins TRBV7-9 to TRBJ2-5; 13 bases align to TRBD2. The CDR3 sequence is 17 residues long. Germline V gene sequence: CDR1 SEHNR, CDR2 FQNEAQ (reference sequence). The ends lost 4 bases at V and 2 bases at J; junction bases unmatched: 7. Here the CDR3 DNA reads TGTGCCAGCAGCTCAAGGCGACTAGCGGGGGGACAAGAGACCCAGTACTTC. It encodes CASSSRRLAGGQETQYF.

A single count supports this clone. The J gene is TRBJ2-3, the V gene TRBV4-1; D not certain. V lost 2 bases to trimming and J lost 2 bases, with 11 bases between them. The CDR3 is 15 residues long. Germline values: CDR1 MGHRA, CDR2 YSYEKL. The CDR3 bases are TGCGCCAGCAGCCAATCGGAGAGGAACACAGATACGCAGTATTTT. This encodes CASSQSERNTDTQYF.

The chain links TRBV6-5 to TRBJ1-6, with D possibly TRBD1 on 6 matching bases. CDR1 and CDR2 (germline): MNHEY, SVGAGI. Trimming shortened V by 8 bases and J by 3 bases, and 14 bases separated the two germline ends. This CDR3 is 15 amino acids long. DNA for the CDR3: TGTGCCAGCTCGGAAACAGGGATCTATAATTCACCCCTCCACTTT. This sequence encodes CASSETGIYNSPLHF.

By share, this clone counts as medium-sized. The rearrangement uses TRBV6-6 and TRBJ2-3; 7 positions match TRBD1. This CDR3 comprises 15 residues. V trimming: 4 bases; J trimming: 6 bases; junction bases outside the gene matches: 10. The germline V gene has CDR1 MNHNY and CDR2 SVGAGI (reference sequence). The CDR3 sequence is CASSSPRDSSDTQYF. CDR3 sequence (DNA): TGTGCCAGCAGTTCTCCCCGGGACAGCAGCGATACGCAGTATTTT.

The rearrangement uses TRBV6-1 and TRBJ2-7; 11 nucleotides align to TRBD2. The J segment lost 3 bases and the V segment lost 6 bases, leaving 7 bases of the junction unmatched. The CDR3 is 15 amino acids. Germline V lookup: CDR1 MNHNS, CDR2 SASEGT. The CDR3 region is CASSILAGDLYEQYF. The DNA of the CDR3 is TGTGCCAGCAGCATACTAGCGGGGGACCTCTACGAGCAGTACTTC.

The chain employs TRBV5-1 and TRBJ1-1; no clear D. Germline V gene sequence: CDR1 SGHRS, CDR2 YFSETQ. V was clipped by 0 bases and J by 2 bases, with 17 bases between them. The CDR3 sequence is 17 residues long. The CDR3: CASSLVGEGWGNTEAFF. The CDR3 nucleotides are TGCGCCAGCAGCTTGGTTGGGGAGGGTTGGGGAAACACTGAAGCTTTCTTT.

The chain joins TRBV7-6 to TRBJ2-1, with 12 bases lining up with TRBD2. The CDR3 sequence is 20 residues long. Germline assignment: CDR1 SGHVS and CDR2 FNYEAQ. V shed 5 bases, J shed 0 bases, and the junction held 14 bases outside the gene matches. The CDR3 DNA follows: TGTGCCAGCAGCCCCGTCAGCGGACTAGCGGGGAGAGGCTCCTACAATGAGCAGTTCTTC. Amino acids: CASSPVSGLAGRGSYNEQFF.

The CDR3: CASRGGRGTGELFF. CDR3 nucleotide sequence: TGTGCCAGCAGAGGAGGGAGGGGGACCGGGGAGCTGTTTTTT. The rearrangement joins TRBV27 to TRBJ2-2; D is possibly TRBD2 (7 bases). Germline CDR1 reads MNHEY; CDR2 reads SMNVEV (reference sequence). The CDR3 sequence is 14 residues long. V was clipped by 6 bases and J by 5 bases, with 13 bases between them.

This chain joins TRBV5-1 and TRBJ2-3; a possible D gene is TRBD1 (6 bases). Germline V gives CDR1 SGHRS, CDR2 YFSETQ. Trimming cost V 2 bases and J 2 bases, with 9 bases left between them. CDR3 size: 14 residues. CDR3 in DNA: TGCGCCAGCAGCTTACAGGGTTACACAGATACGCAGTATTTT. It encodes CASSLQGYTDTQYF. Full variable domain (outside the CDR3, taken from reference TRBV5-1 and TRBJ2-3): KAGVTQTPRYLIKTRGQQVTLSCSPISGHRSVSWYQQTPGQGLQFLFEYFSETQRNKGNFPGRFSGRQFSNSRSEMNVSTLELGDSALYLCASSLQGYTDTQYFGPGTRLTVL.